This passage covers 29 T cell receptor beta chains from one sample sequenced in a study of control samples from healthy donors and cancer patients. Method: immunoSEQ multiplex PCR; TCRdb's copy keeps in-frame clones and lacks some. Here the sample spans about 160,000 clones, roughly 93% being singletons. Sequenced input: blood. The receptors here all came from a man younger than 35 in good health.

This clone appeared once. The rearrangement uses TRBV7-9 and TRBJ2-1, with D perhaps matching TRBD2 (6 bases). The germline CDR1 and CDR2 sequences are SEHNR and FQNEAQ (reference sequence). This CDR3 region has 15 residues. Trimming pared 4 bases from V and 4 bases from J, leaving 14 bases between. CDR3 amino acids: CASSSDRDSYNEQFF. CDR3 coding DNA: TGTGCCAGCAGCTCAGACCGGGACTCATACAATGAGCAGTTCTTC. The entire variable domain, with the rest obtained from reference TRBV7-9 and TRBJ2-1, is as follows: DTGVSQNPRHKITKRGQNVTFRCDPISEHNRLYWYRQTLGQGPEFLTYFQNEAQLEKSRLLSDRFSAERPKGSFSTLEIQRTEQGDSAMYLCASSSDRDSYNEQFFGPGTRLTVL.

V gene TRBV5-1 combines with J gene TRBJ2-1; D tentatively fits TRBD1 or TRBD2 (5 bases each). CDR1 and CDR2 from the germline V gene are SGHRS and YFSETQ. The V and J ends lost 0 bases and 1 base respectively, with 17 bases between them. The CDR3 has 18 amino acids. The CDR3: CASSLESSGAGSYNEQFF. Written as DNA, the CDR3 is TGCGCCAGCAGCTTGGAATCATCCGGGGCGGGTTCCTACAATGAGCAGTTCTTC.

J is TRBJ1-2 and V is TRBV7-9, with a tentative D call TRBD1 (5 bases). Between the trimmed V and J ends, which lost 4 bases and 5 bases, there was a span of 23 bases. The CDR3 covers 17 residues. The germline gives CDR1 SEHNR, CDR2 FQNEAQ (reference sequence). The CDR3 spells CASSSSYTGIDLYGYTF. The DNA of the CDR3 is TGTGCCAGCAGCTCCTCCTATACAGGTATAGACCTATATGGCTACACCTTC.

The V gene is TRBV12-3 or TRBV12-4, the J gene TRBJ2-3; D ambiguous. The CDR3 has 12 amino acids. With 3 bases removed from V and 7 bases from J, the gap between germline ends came to 8 bases. CDR3 sequence reads: CASSFTRNTQYF. The CDR3 DNA reads TGTGCCAGCAGTTTTACGAGAAATACGCAGTATTTT.

In its sample, this clone was seen once. The V gene is TRBV19, the J gene TRBJ2-5, with 8 bases that match TRBD1. CDR3 length equals 15 residues. Germline V CDR1 and CDR2: LNHDA, SQIVND (reference sequence). V shed 5 bases, J shed 0 bases, and the junction held 5 bases outside the gene matches. The CDR3 nucleotides read TGTGCCAGTAGTCCGGGACAGGTGTACCAAGAGACCCAGTACTTC. Protein product: CASSPGQVYQETQYF.

The J gene is TRBJ2-1, the V gene TRBV6-5; TRBD1 matches at 9 bases. The CDR3 loop spans 15 amino acids. V lost 8 bases and J lost 1; bases outside the gene matches: 6. Per the germline V gene, CDR1 is MNHEY and CDR2 is SVGAGI. In DNA form, the CDR3 reads TGTGCCAGCGGGGGGGACAGGGATTCCTACAATGAGCAGTTCTTC. It translates to CASGGDRDSYNEQFF.

V usage is TRBV28 and J usage is TRBJ2-3; TRBD2 matches 7 bases. V shed 3 bases, J shed 1 base, and the junction held 1 base outside the gene matches. CDR1 and CDR2 from the germline V gene are MDHEN and SYDVKM. The CDR3 has 14 residues. This chain's CDR3 is CASSLAGGTDTQYF. In nucleotides, the CDR3 is TGTGCCAGCAGTTTGGCGGGAGGCACAGATACGCAGTATTTT.

The chain uses TRBV29-1 and TRBJ1-2, with D unclear. The germline V and J ends were trimmed by 4 bases and 4 bases, with 10 bases remaining between them. From germline, CDR1 is SQVTM and CDR2 ANQGSEA. The CDR3 is 12 amino acids. CDR3 sequence: CSVVISSYGYTF. CDR3 nucleotides: TGCAGCGTTGTCATATCAAGCTATGGCTACACCTTC.

V and J are TRBV3-1 (or the pseudogene TRBV3-2) and TRBJ1-4, with TRBD1 matching over 8 bases. CDR3 length: 17 amino acids. J gave up 11 bases and V 5 bases, and 19 bases lay outside the gene matches. Germline lookup yields CDR1 LGHDT and CDR2 YNNKEL (reference sequence). In nucleotides, the CDR3 is TGTGCCAGCAGCGGAAGTAATACCGGGACAGGCTCGACGAAACTGTTTTTT. Translating gives CASSGSNTGTGSTKLFF.

The V and J genes are TRBV7-2 and TRBJ1-2; D call uncertain. V dropped 2 bases and J dropped 5 bases, with 12 bases sitting between them. Germline values: CDR1 SGHTA, CDR2 FQGNSA. CDR3 length: 14 residues. CDR3 region: CASSLPKSTYGYTF. Written as DNA, the CDR3 is TGTGCCAGCAGCTTACCAAAATCAACGTATGGCTACACCTTC.

The chain is built from TRBV5-6 and TRBJ1-4; D ambiguous. Trimming took off 0 bases at V and 8 bases at J, with 14 bases between the two ends. The germline V gene encodes CDR1 SGHDT and CDR2 YYEEEE. The CDR3 loop spans 15 amino acids. The CDR3 DNA follows: TGTGCCAGCAGCTTGGACCCGGGGTCTTGGGAAAAACTGTTTTTT. Amino acid sequence: CASSLDPGSWEKLFF.

CDR3 residues: CASSPMELSYEQYF. CDR3 coding DNA: TGTGCCAGCAGTCCAATGGAGTTATCCTACGAGCAGTACTTC. The rearrangement links TRBV6-5 to TRBJ2-7; D is ambiguous. There are 14 residues in the CDR3. CDR1 and CDR2 (germline): MNHEY, SVGAGI. The ends were cut back, 5 bases at V and 1 base at J, with 12 bases in the middle.

V and J are TRBV10-3 and TRBJ2-2, with D unresolved. CDR3 length equals 14 residues. Trimming shortened V by 2 bases and J by 5 bases, and 9 bases separated the two germline ends. Germline CDR1 ENHRY, CDR2 SYGVKD. The DNA for the CDR3 is TGTGCCATCAGTGAGAACACCCCGACCGGGGAGCTGTTTTTT. Protein sequence: CAISENTPTGELFF.

The chain uses TRBV28 and TRBJ2-3; 7 bases map to TRBD2. CDR3 size: 14 residues. V shed 11 bases, J shed 2 bases, and the junction held 10 bases outside the gene matches. Per germline, CDR1 MDHEN and CDR2 SYDVKM. Written as DNA, the CDR3 is TGTGCCGGGGGGGTAGGCGGGGTCACAGATACGCAGTATTTT. It encodes CAGGVGGVTDTQYF. Supplemented by reference TRBV28 and TRBJ2-3, the full variable domain reads DVKVTQSSRYLVKRTGEKVFLECVQDMDHENMFWYRQDPGLGLRLIYFSYDVKMKEKGDIPEGYSVSREKKERFSLILESASTNQTSMYLCAGGVGGVTDTQYFGPGTRLTVL.

This chain joins TRBV7-2 and TRBJ1-2; D not certain. The CDR3 totals 14 residues. Trimming pared 1 base from V and 8 bases from J, leaving 14 bases between. Germline values: CDR1 SGHTA, CDR2 FQGNSA. CDR3 in amino acids: CASSLERRSRGYTF. The CDR3 nucleotides read TGTGCCAGCAGCTTAGAAAGAAGGTCGAGAGGCTACACCTTC. The full variable domain, rest sourced from reference TRBV7-2 and TRBJ1-2, is GAGVSQSPSNKVTEKGKDVELRCDPISGHTALYWYRQSLGQGLEFLIYFQGNSAPDKSGLPSDRFSAERTGGSVSTLTIQRTQQEDSAVYLCASSLERRSRGYTFGSGTRLTVV.

V usage is TRBV2 and J usage is TRBJ2-2; D may correspond to TRBD1 or TRBD2 (6 bases each). The CDR3 runs 15 residues. Germline values: CDR1 SNHLY, CDR2 FYNNEI. Trimming pared 6 bases from V and 5 bases from J, leaving 16 bases between. CDR3: CASREGVWQTGELFF. In nucleotides, the CDR3 is TGTGCCAGCAGGGAGGGGGTATGGCAGACCGGGGAGCTGTTTTTT.

The rearrangement joins TRBV6-5 to TRBJ2-7, with D uncertain. V was shortened by 2 bases and J by 5 bases, with 16 bases between the two germline ends. The V gene's germline CDR1 is MNHEY and CDR2 SVGAGI. The CDR3 spans 15 residues. The CDR3 here is CASSYTEGGYDEQYF. CDR3 nucleotides: TGTGCCAGCAGTTACACCGAAGGTGGATACGACGAGCAGTACTTC.

This clone was seen more than once but under ten times. The CDR3 nucleotides are TGCAGCGTTGAGTCTCAGGCGGGCACAGATACGCAGTATTTT. Translation gives CSVESQAGTDTQYF. This chain connects TRBV29-1 to TRBJ2-3; D remains unclear. This CDR3 has 14 residues. CDR1 SQVTM and CDR2 ANQGSEA come from the germline V gene. Trimming took 3 bases from V and 1 from J, leaving 11 bases between them.

The V gene is TRBV1, the J gene TRBJ1-3. TRBV1 is termed a pseudogene. This CDR3 region has 12 residues. CDR3 coding DNA: TGCACCAGCAGCCCTGACCGGGGCACCATATATTTT. As protein: CTSSPDRGTIYF.

The rearrangement joins TRBV28 to TRBJ2-1; either TRBD1 or TRBD2 may fit D (6 bases each). Trimming took off 8 bases at V and 6 bases at J, with 11 bases between the two ends. The CDR3 consists of 12 residues. Germline V gene data show CDR1 as MDHEN and CDR2 as SYDVKM. The CDR3 DNA is TGTGCCAGCGGGGGGCCCCTCAATGAGCAGTTCTTC. It encodes CASGGPLNEQFF. Supplemented by reference TRBV28 and TRBJ2-1, the full variable domain reads DVKVTQSSRYLVKRTGEKVFLECVQDMDHENMFWYRQDPGLGLRLIYFSYDVKMKEKGDIPEGYSVSREKKERFSLILESASTNQTSMYLCASGGPLNEQFFGPGTRLTVL.

In DNA, the CDR3 is TGTGCCAGCCGGGACAGTTTAAATCAGCCCCAGCATTTT. Translated: CASRDSLNQPQHF. This chain connects TRBV2 to TRBJ1-5; 7 nucleotides line up with TRBD1. The germline V gene has CDR1 SNHLY and CDR2 FYNNEI. This CDR3 has 13 amino acids. Germline trimming cut 8 bases from V and 4 bases from J; bases unmatched to any gene: 5.

The chain combines TRBV5-5 with TRBJ2-5; D possibly uses TRBD1 or TRBD2 (6 bases each). V was clipped by 0 bases and J by 4 bases, with 13 bases between them. CDR1 SGHKS and CDR2 YYEKEE come from the germline V gene (reference sequence). There are 15 residues in the CDR3. CDR3 in DNA: TGTGCCAGCAGCTTGGTGGGGGCGCGGGGAGAGACCCAGTACTTC. Its translation is CASSLVGARGETQYF.

This chain links TRBV7-8 with TRBJ2-7; no clear D. Between the trimmed V and J ends, which lost 1 base and 0 bases, there was a span of 13 bases. Germline loops: CDR1 SGHVS, CDR2 FQNEAQ. This CDR3 contains 16 residues. For the CDR3, the DNA is TGTGCCAGCAGCTTAGTTAACAGCCTCGCCTCCTACGAGCAGTACTTC. The encoded protein is CASSLVNSLASYEQYF.

A single count supports this clone. This rearrangement joins TRBV7-2 to TRBJ1-2; tentatively, D is TRBD1 (6 bases). Deletions cut 4 bases from V and 3 bases from J, with 12 bases between. CDR1 and CDR2 (germline): SGHTA, FQGNSA. The CDR3 is made up of 14 amino acids. CDR3 residues: CASSSKQGHYGYTF. The CDR3 DNA sequence: TGTGCCAGCAGCTCAAAACAGGGCCACTATGGCTACACCTTC.

The chain recombines TRBV7-6 with TRBJ1-1; tentatively, D is TRBD1 (6 bases). V lost 6 bases to trimming and J lost 4 bases, with 15 bases between them. Germline CDR1 and CDR2: SGHVS and FNYEAQ. CDR3 length: 14 amino acids. The chain's CDR3 is CASSLGGAGTEAFF. In DNA form, the CDR3 reads TGTGCCAGCAGTCTAGGGGGGGCGGGCACTGAAGCTTTCTTT.

With respect to this clone: Relative to the germline gene, one junction end is altered; a read error may explain this. The V and J genes are TRBV7-7 and TRBJ1-4; TRBD1 agrees at 7 bases. The CDR3 consists of 16 residues. Germline assignment: CDR1 SSHAT and CDR2 FNYEAQ (reference sequence). The CDR3 protein is CASSQTGAPGGEKLFF. CDR3 in DNA: TGTGCTAGCAGCCAAACAGGGGCCCCGGGGGGCGAAAAACTGTTTTTT.

The rearrangement links TRBV6-5 to TRBJ1-6, with D perhaps TRBD1 (6 bases). The CDR3 extends over 15 amino acids. The germline gives CDR1 MNHEY, CDR2 SVGAGI. V lost 0 bases, J lost 6 bases, and 9 bases lay in between. The CDR3 loop is CASSYSGTSNSPLHF. As DNA, the CDR3 is TGTGCCAGCAGTTACTCGGGGACAAGTAATTCACCCCTCCACTTT.

This CDR3 is CASSQGQGLNSPLHF. The CDR3 region has the DNA TGTGCCAGCAGCCAGGGACAGGGTTTGAATTCACCCCTCCACTTT. The rearrangement links TRBV14 to TRBJ1-6; 9 bases map to TRBD1. After removal of 3 bases from V and 7 bases from J, the junction contained 4 bases not matched to a gene. The CDR3 totals 15 residues. Germline loops: CDR1 SGHDN, CDR2 FVKESK.

The genes are TRBV5-1 and TRBJ2-7; TRBD1 or TRBD2 may be the D gene (5 bases each). This CDR3 has 15 amino acids. Trimming removed 0 bases from V and 7 bases from J, with 17 bases in between. Looked up from germline, CDR1 is SGHRS and CDR2 is YFSETQ. The CDR3 loop is CASSLADTGRREQYF. The DNA of the CDR3 is TGCGCCAGCAGCTTGGCGGATACGGGACGAAGGGAGCAGTACTTC.